These 15 T cell receptor beta chains share one sample of origin, sequenced in a study of identical twins. TCRdb reprocessed the 5' RACE reads with MiXCR, giving one entry per CDR3 protein. The sample includes 600,000 to 800,000 distinct CDR3 sequences, roughly 20% of them seen just once. The sample also formed part of further work on T cells expressing NK-cell markers.

What was sequenced was PBMCs. The origin of the receptors is a woman between 18 and 29 years old in good health.

V gene TRBV5-6 combines with J gene TRBJ2-5, with D unclear. This CDR3 is built from 14 residues. V was cut by 4 bases and J by 5 bases, with 15 bases left in between. Germline values: CDR1 SGHDT, CDR2 YYEEEE. The CDR3 loop is CASSPRRSQETQYF. In DNA form, the CDR3 reads TGTGCCAGCAGCCCCCGGCGGTCCCAGGAGACCCAGTACTTC.

This clonotype has only a few counts. The chain uses TRBV9 and TRBJ1-6; 7 nucleotides match TRBD1. Germline CDR1 SGDLS, CDR2 YYNGEE. There are 17 residues in the CDR3. Germline trimming cut 4 bases from V and 0 bases from J; bases unmatched to any gene: 7. DNA of the CDR3: TGTGCCAGCAGCCCGACAGGGACGTACTCCTATAATTCACCCCTCCACTTT. Translating it yields CASSPTGTYSYNSPLHF.

This clonotype came up many times. The genes are TRBV24-1 and TRBJ2-1; D remains unclear. The CDR3 covers 17 residues. The germline CDR1 and CDR2 sequences are KGHDR and SFDVKD. V gave up 2 bases and J gave up 0 bases, with 13 bases separating them. The chain's CDR3 is CATSDSLTTSSYNEQFF. CDR3 nucleotide sequence: TGTGCCACCAGTGATTCCCTTACCACGAGCTCCTACAATGAGCAGTTCTTC.

This clonotype was recorded many times. The CDR3 nucleotides read TGTGCCAGCAGCGTAGGCCCAAGCTCCTACGAGCAGTACTTC. This sequence encodes CASSVGPSSYEQYF. The genes are TRBV9 and TRBJ2-7; D remains ambiguous. This CDR3 spans 14 amino acids. The germline V and J ends were trimmed by 0 bases and 0 bases, with 7 bases remaining between them. Germline assignment: CDR1 SGDLS and CDR2 YYNGEE.

Only a few counts were recorded for this clonotype. The CDR3 DNA reads TGTGCCAGCAGCTTAATAGGGCCTAGATCAGATACGCAGTATTTT. It translates to CASSLIGPRSDTQYF. The V gene is TRBV7-2, the J gene TRBJ2-3; no reliable D call. Germline V gene data show CDR1 as SGHTA and CDR2 as FQGNSA. V dropped 2 bases and J dropped 4 bases, with 13 bases sitting between them. The CDR3 is made up of 15 amino acids.

This clonotype was detected a few times. V is TRBV6-6 and J is TRBJ2-7; D gene uncertain. V lost 2 bases, J lost 2 bases, and 7 bases lay in between. CDR3 length equals 13 residues. From germline, CDR1 is MNHNY and CDR2 SVGAGI (reference sequence). The CDR3 DNA reads as TGTGCCAGCAGTTACCGGCACCCCTACGAGCAGTACTTC. It codes for CASSYRHPYEQYF.

This clonotype occurred a few times. Here the CDR3 DNA reads TGTGCCAGCAGCTTTGCAGCCACCGGCATTCAGTACTTC. This translates into CASSFAATGIQYF. J is TRBJ2-4 and V is TRBV5-5; D is unclear. The ends were cut back, 2 bases at V and 9 bases at J, with 12 bases in the middle. The germline gives CDR1 SGHKS, CDR2 YYEKEE (reference sequence). There are 13 residues in the CDR3.

Ten or more counts support this clonotype. The rearrangement links TRBV20-1 to TRBJ2-1, with 8 bases aligning to TRBD2. Unmatched junction bases numbered 16, after V lost 0 bases and J lost 9 bases. Germline V gene data show CDR1 as DFQATT and CDR2 as SNEGSKA (reference sequence). The CDR3 spans 17 residues. The CDR3 loop is CSARDRLSGRGYVEQFF. The CDR3 DNA reads TGCAGTGCTAGAGATCGGCTGAGCGGGAGAGGTTACGTTGAGCAGTTCTTC.

This clonotype came up a few times. This chain joins TRBV7-9 and TRBJ2-5, with a weak D call TRBD2 (5 bases). CDR1 and CDR2 from the germline V gene are SEHNR and FQNEAQ (reference sequence). Deletions cut 3 bases from V and 4 bases from J, with 9 bases between. The length of the CDR3 is 13 residues. Here the CDR3 reads CASSFGDRETQYF. For the CDR3, the DNA is TGTGCCAGCAGCTTCGGGGATAGAGAGACCCAGTACTTC.

This clonotype was recorded at least ten times. J is TRBJ2-1 and V is TRBV29-1; D is uncertain. V was shortened by 6 bases and J by 14 bases, with 14 bases between the two germline ends. The germline gives CDR1 SQVTM, CDR2 ANQGSEA. This CDR3 has 10 amino acids. The CDR3 bases are TGCAGCGTCCGGGCCGCTTTGGAGTTCTTC. Translating gives CSVRAALEFF.

The chain employs TRBV12-3 or TRBV12-4 and TRBJ2-1; 10 nucleotides line up with TRBD2. Trimming at V came to 6 bases and at J to 3 bases, leaving 8 bases not matched to a gene. The length of the CDR3 is 16 residues. The CDR3 DNA sequence: TGTGCCAGCAGGGCCCTACGGACTAGCGGCTACAATGAGCAGTTCTTC. Translation gives CASRALRTSGYNEQFF.

This clonotype was seen repeatedly, ten times or more. The chain combines TRBV6-5 with TRBJ2-5, with 9 bases that match TRBD2. V trimming: 4 bases; J trimming: 3 bases; junction bases outside the gene matches: 9. In germline, CDR1 is MNHEY, CDR2 SVGAGI. The length of the CDR3 is 16 residues. The CDR3 DNA sequence: TGTGCCAGCAGTTCCCGAATAGCGGGGGCGAAAGAGACCCAGTACTTC. Translation gives CASSSRIAGAKETQYF.

This clonotype was seen many times. The chain employs TRBV5-1 and TRBJ2-2; D is unclear. The germline V and J ends were trimmed by 4 bases and 7 bases, with 11 bases remaining between them. This CDR3 comprises 13 residues. Germline CDR1 and CDR2: SGHRS and YFSETQ. The CDR3 sequence is CASSLTDSGELFF. CDR3 nucleotide sequence: TGCGCCAGCAGCCTAACGGATAGCGGGGAGCTGTTTTTT.

There are a few counts of this clonotype. The chain joins TRBV12-3 or TRBV12-4 to TRBJ2-3; tentatively, D is TRBD2 (5 bases). The CDR3 contains 15 residues. Trimming shortened V by 4 bases and J by 1 base, and 12 bases separated the two germline ends. This chain's CDR3 is CASSWGSVGTDTQYF. The CDR3 region has the DNA TGTGCCAGCAGTTGGGGTAGCGTGGGCACAGATACGCAGTATTTT.

The CDR3 bases are TGTGCCAGCAGCTTAACGCGCCTCTCACCCCTCCACTTT. Amino acids: CASSLTRLSPLHF. The chain links TRBV7-9 to TRBJ1-6; D unresolved. The CDR3 runs to 13 residues. The V end was cut by 2 bases, the J end by 10 bases, with 9 bases between. The germline gives CDR1 SEHNR, CDR2 FQNEAQ (reference sequence).